Below are 20 T cell receptor beta chains sequenced from a single sample in a study of blood T cells in healthy people across ages. Through a sample-barcoded 5' primer and a J-beta primer mix, a second PCR was run for roughly 6 to 12 cycles. TCRdb independently ran MiXCR on the 5' RACE reads; one entry per CDR3 protein. The sample has approximately 730,000 distinct CDR3 sequences, approximately 43% seen once. The material sequenced was blood. The receptors were sampled from a woman in her sixties in good health.

V usage is TRBV5-6 and J usage is TRBJ2-7; D tentatively fits TRBD1 or TRBD2 (5 bases each). This CDR3 contains 14 residues. V was trimmed by 6 bases and J by 0 bases, leaving 13 bases between them. CDR1 is SGHDT, CDR2 YYEEEE, per germline. DNA for the CDR3: TGTGCCAGCAAGAGGGGCCGAAGCTCCTACGAGCAGTACTTC. It specifies CASKRGRSSYEQYF.

This clonotype was counted at least ten times. The gene calls are TRBV7-2 and TRBJ1-1; 7 nucleotides agree with TRBD1. Trimming cost V 6 bases and J 1 base; bases outside gene matches: 5. Germline V gene data show CDR1 as SGHTA and CDR2 as FQGNSA. This CDR3 comprises 14 residues. The CDR3 DNA is TGTGCCAGCAGGCTCGGGACAGCGAACACTGAAGCTTTCTTT. Translated, it gives CASRLGTANTEAFF.

This clonotype was observed a handful of times. The rearrangement joins TRBV20-1 to TRBJ2-3; the match to TRBD1 covers 7 bases. Germline CDR1 DFQATT, CDR2 SNEGSKA (reference sequence). V was pared by 4 bases and J by 4 bases, with 8 bases of the junction left unmatched. The CDR3 is 14 amino acids. The CDR3: CSAIQGQFPDTQYF. The CDR3 bases are TGCAGTGCTATACAGGGGCAGTTTCCAGATACGCAGTATTTT.

The chain employs TRBV29-1 and TRBJ2-1; 10 bases line up with TRBD1. Germline lookup yields CDR1 SQVTM and CDR2 ANQGSEA. This CDR3 is 14 amino acids long. V gave up 3 bases and J gave up 3 bases; unmatched junction bases: 2. CDR3 amino acids: CSVDGDRGYNEQFF. The CDR3 coding sequence is TGCAGCGTTGATGGGGACAGGGGCTACAATGAGCAGTTCTTC.

Only a few counts were recorded for this clonotype. The rearrangement uses TRBV9 and TRBJ2-1; D may match TRBD1 or TRBD2 (5 bases each). The ends were cut back, 3 bases at V and 5 bases at J, with 15 bases in the middle. The CDR3 runs to 15 residues. CDR1 SGDLS and CDR2 YYNGEE come from the germline V gene. The CDR3 spells CASSAPGHGNNEQFF. The CDR3 nucleotides are TGTGCCAGCAGCGCCCCGGGGCACGGAAACAATGAGCAGTTCTTC.

The table lists this clonotype with a few counts. The V and J genes are TRBV9 and TRBJ2-7; D perhaps matches TRBD1 (5 bases). The V end lost 2 bases, the J end lost 2 bases, and 11 bases lay between the germline ends. The CDR3 is made up of 14 amino acids. Looked up from germline, CDR1 is SGDLS and CDR2 is YYNGEE. The CDR3 region is CASSVDSITYEQYF. In nucleotides, the CDR3 is TGTGCCAGCAGCGTTGACAGTATTACCTACGAGCAGTACTTC.

This chain links TRBV20-1 with TRBJ1-1; 7 positions match TRBD1. Trimming at V came to 0 bases and at J to 9 bases, leaving 10 bases not matched to a gene. The CDR3 is 14 amino acids. Germline assignment: CDR1 DFQATT and CDR2 SNEGSKA (reference sequence). The CDR3, as DNA: TGCAGTGCTAGAGAGGGACAGCCGAACACGAAAGCTTTCTTT. The encoded protein is CSAREGQPNTKAFF.

The J gene is TRBJ2-7, the V gene TRBV4-2; no clear D. From germline, CDR1 is LGHNA and CDR2 YNFKEQ. V lost 0 bases, J lost 7 bases, and 13 bases lay in between. The CDR3 totals 14 residues. DNA for the CDR3: TGTGCCAGCAGCCAAGAACCGGGTGGTAATGAGCAGTACTTC. As protein: CASSQEPGGNEQYF.

This chain joins TRBV7-6 and TRBJ1-6; D remains ambiguous. Trimming stripped 1 base from V and 10 bases from J, with 8 bases between. Germline V gene lookup returns CDR1 SGHVS and CDR2 FNYEAQ. The CDR3 extends over 13 amino acids. CDR3 protein: CASSLGEGSPLHF. The CDR3 DNA reads as TGTGCCAGCAGCTTAGGCGAGGGATCACCCCTCCACTTT.

Written as DNA, the CDR3 is TGCAGTGCCAAGGGGAATATCGGGTACCAAGAGACCCAGTACTTC. Protein sequence: CSAKGNIGYQETQYF. The chain uses TRBV20-1 and TRBJ2-5; D might be TRBD1 (5 bases). The CDR3 loop spans 15 amino acids. The V gene's germline CDR1 is DFQATT and CDR2 SNEGSKA (reference sequence). The V end lost 6 bases, the J end lost 0 bases, and 17 bases lay between the germline ends.

V usage is TRBV7-9 and J usage is TRBJ2-7, with 7 bases fitting TRBD1. The V gene end was trimmed by 5 bases and the J gene end by 6 bases; junction bases not matched to a gene: 10. CDR3 length: 14 residues. Germline V gene lookup returns CDR1 SEHNR and CDR2 FQNEAQ (reference sequence). CDR3 protein: CASSLSDRATEQYF. The CDR3 bases are TGTGCCAGCAGCCTAAGCGACAGGGCTACCGAGCAGTACTTC.

The J gene is TRBJ2-7, the V gene TRBV7-2; perhaps TRBD2 as D (5 bases). CDR1 is SGHTA, CDR2 FQGNSA, per germline. The V end was cut by 2 bases, the J end by 4 bases, with 9 bases between. The CDR3 sequence is 13 residues long. In DNA form, the CDR3 reads TGTGCCAGCAGCTTAACAAGGAGGTACGAGCAGTACTTC. It encodes CASSLTRRYEQYF.

The chain is built from TRBV7-3 and TRBJ2-5; TRBD2 matches 7 bases. This CDR3 region has 15 residues. Germline V gene lookup returns CDR1 SGHTA and CDR2 FQGTGA. The V gene end was trimmed by 3 bases and the J gene end by 4 bases; junction bases not matched to a gene: 8. The CDR3: CASSFGDYSRETQYF. The CDR3 DNA sequence: TGTGCCAGCAGCTTTGGGGACTATTCAAGAGAGACCCAGTACTTC.

This clonotype was counted between two and nine times. The chain has TRBV6-5 and TRBJ2-5; D gene ambiguous. The assigned J gene may be wrong: the sequence end matches TRBJ2-7 better. The CDR3 is 15 amino acids. Germline CDR1 reads MNHEY; CDR2 reads SVGAGI. The CDR3 nucleotides are TGTGCCAGCAGTTACGGCGCTACGAACTTCTACGAGCAGTACTTC. Translated, it gives CASSYGATNFYEQYF.

The chain uses TRBV19 and TRBJ2-7; 9 bases match TRBD1. V lost 6 bases to trimming and J lost 6 bases; unmatched junction nucleotides: 6. The CDR3 sequence is 13 residues long. CDR1 and CDR2 from the germline V gene are LNHDA and SQIVND (reference sequence). The CDR3 region has the DNA TGTGCCAGTAGGGGACAGGGAAGGGTCGAGCAGTACTTC. Its protein is CASRGQGRVEQYF.

Only a few counts were recorded for this clonotype. V is TRBV25-1 and J is TRBJ2-5, with 7 bases aligning to TRBD1. Per the germline V gene, CDR1 is MGHDK and CDR2 is SYGVNS. The CDR3 covers 11 residues. The V gene end was trimmed by 10 bases and the J gene end by 2 bases; junction bases not matched to a gene: 1. CDR3 protein: CATRGQETQYF. The CDR3 nucleotides read TGTGCCACCAGGGGGCAAGAGACCCAGTACTTC.

V gene TRBV15 combines with J gene TRBJ1-2; weak D call: TRBD1 (5 bases). V lost 2 bases and J lost 8, with 21 bases in between. This CDR3 region has 16 residues. Germline CDR1 LNHNV, CDR2 YYDKDF (reference sequence). CDR3 loop: CATSRSSREGRMGYTF. The DNA for the CDR3 is TGTGCCACCAGCAGATCCTCGCGGGAGGGGAGGATGGGCTACACCTTC.

In its sample, this clonotype was seen a few times. The gene calls are TRBV3-1 and TRBJ2-7; 9 positions match TRBD2. The CDR3 sequence is 15 residues long. The trim removed 7 bases at V and 2 bases at J, leaving 9 bases unmatched. Germline V gives CDR1 LGHDT, CDR2 YNNKEL (reference sequence). This CDR3 is CASTAFSGGPYEQYF. For the CDR3, the DNA is TGTGCCAGCACCGCTTTTAGCGGGGGACCCTACGAGCAGTACTTC.

The rearrangement joins TRBV12-3 or TRBV12-4 to TRBJ1-1; D is uncertain. CDR3 size: 14 residues. The germline V and J ends were trimmed by 7 bases and 4 bases, with 16 bases remaining between them. For the CDR3, the DNA is TGTGCCAGCAACCCACCCTACGATTCCACTGAAGCTTTCTTT. It codes for CASNPPYDSTEAFF.

V gene TRBV20-1 combines with J gene TRBJ2-5; possibly TRBD1 for D (5 bases). The CDR3 sequence is 16 residues long. V was cut by 0 bases and J by 11 bases, with 25 bases left in between. The V gene's germline CDR1 is DFQATT and CDR2 SNEGSKA (reference sequence). The CDR3 loop is CSARDAAGYSYNEQYF. The CDR3 DNA reads TGCAGTGCTAGAGATGCGGCAGGGTACTCCTACAATGAGCAGTACTTC.